Sequencing of this T cell receptor beta chain was carried out in a study of T cell responses to AZD1222 COVID-19 vaccine. Regarding the study as a whole: Spike-specific TCR repertoires showed rising breadth and depth after two AZD1222 doses.

V shed 1 base, J shed 7 bases, and the junction held 12 bases outside the gene matches. CDR3 length equals 19 residues. Germline CDR1 is PRHDT and CDR2 is FYEKMQ (reference sequence). Method: immunoSEQ multiplex PCR; TCRdb's copy keeps in-frame clones and lacks some. The data contain 180,000 or so clones, about 89% of them singletons. About this clone: Its antigen is unknown.

The V call is TRBV13, the J call TRBJ2-1, with 14 bases that match TRBD2. Sequencing used peripheral blood, obtained 28 days after the second AZD1222 dose. This TCR derives from an adult who received the AZD1222 COVID-19 vaccine. CDR3 residues: CASSLEGRLAGGLANEQFF. In DNA form, the CDR3 reads TGTGCCAGCAGCTTAGAAGGGAGACTAGCGGGAGGGCTGGCAAATGAGCAGTTCTTC.